This T cell receptor (beta chain) was identified during a study of Ad26.COV2.S vaccination and SARS-CoV-2 variants. Study background: Enrollment placed the donor in the COV1001 Ad26.COV2.S trial arm. General study points: Post-vaccination breadth of spike-specific CD8+ and CD4+ T cell responses was reportedly substantial.

This clone has just one count. No antigen is known for it. Trimming took 4 bases from V and 1 from J, leaving 17 bases between them. Germline V gene sequence: CDR1 SGHRS, CDR2 YFSETQ. This CDR3 has 16 residues. Sequencing used immunoSEQ multiplex PCR; TCRdb keeps in-frame clones, though not all of them. The repertoire holds around 300,000 clones, with 85% to 90% as singletons. Treatment reported: over 15 received Ad26.COV2.S at low or high dose, single or two shots; 5 received placebo; per-sample allocation not given. Day 63 after the first injection of vaccine or placebo was the sampling time. Adults aged 18-55 years in Boston included the donor.

The TCR was taken from a person between 18 and 65 years old who received the Ad26.COV2.S COVID-19 vaccine or a placebo. This chain joins TRBV5-1 and TRBJ2-5; weak D call: TRBD1 (5 bases). The input for sequencing was peripheral blood, taken in a trial of Ad26.COV2.S vaccine versus placebo. DNA for the CDR3: TGCGCCAGCAGCCCTCAGTACCAGGGCACCCAAGAGACCCAGTACTTC. Encoded protein: CASSPQYQGTQETQYF. Full variable domain (missing parts from reference TRBV5-1 and TRBJ2-5): KAGVTQTPRYLIKTRGQQVTLSCSPISGHRSVSWYQQTPGQGLQFLFEYFSETQRNKGNFPGRFSGRQFSNSRSEMNVSTLELGDSALYLCASSPQYQGTQETQYFGPGTRLLVL.